These 22 T cell receptor beta chains share one sample of origin, sequenced in a study of cytomegalovirus exposure and HLA in healthy donors. Data came from immunoSEQ multiplex PCR; TCRdb stores just in-frame clones and leaves some out. In the table there are 200,000 or so clones, 65% to 90% of which are singletons. Sequenced material: PBMCs. These receptors were obtained from a woman aged 25-40 years in good health and CMV-seropositive.

The chain uses TRBV5-1 and TRBJ2-5; 10 nucleotides line up with TRBD1. The CDR3 spans 16 residues. Germline lookup yields CDR1 SGHRS and CDR2 YFSETQ. Trimming removed 2 bases from V and 4 bases from J; junction bases left unmatched: 8. CDR3 residues: CASSFLRRDRGETQYF. CDR3 nucleotide sequence: TGCGCCAGCAGCTTCCTCCGTCGGGACAGGGGAGAGACCCAGTACTTC.

The chain employs TRBV6-6 and TRBJ2-1; 7 bases map to TRBD2. CDR3 length: 15 amino acids. Germline CDR1 is MNHNY and CDR2 is SVGAGI (reference sequence). V shed 5 bases, J shed 8 bases, and the junction held 12 bases outside the gene matches. Here the CDR3 reads CASSTTSSGLDEQFF. For the CDR3, the DNA is TGTGCCAGCAGTACGACTAGCAGCGGTTTGGATGAGCAGTTCTTC.

The V and J genes are TRBV30 and TRBJ2-3; 8 bases map to TRBD2. The length of the CDR3 is 16 residues. The J segment lost 0 bases and the V segment lost 3 bases, leaving 8 bases of the junction unmatched. Germline V gene sequence: CDR1 GTSNPN, CDR2 SVGIG (reference sequence). The CDR3 nucleotides read TGTGCCTGGAGGTGGACGCTAGCGGGCAGCACAGATACGCAGTATTTT. It codes for CAWRWTLAGSTDTQYF.

The V call is TRBV4-2, the J call TRBJ2-1; weak D call: TRBD1 (6 bases). CDR1 and CDR2 (germline): LGHNA, YNFKEQ. V gave up 0 bases and J gave up 4 bases, with 13 bases separating them. This CDR3 spans 16 amino acids. In DNA, the CDR3 is TGTGCCAGCAGCCAAGATGTAAGGGGGATTTACAATGAGCAGTTCTTC. This sequence encodes CASSQDVRGIYNEQFF.

This clone was seen just once. The chain employs TRBV9 and TRBJ2-1, with a possible D match to TRBD2 (6 bases). CDR3 length: 15 amino acids. The ends were cut back, 4 bases at V and 3 bases at J, with 14 bases in the middle. CDR1 is SGDLS, CDR2 YYNGEE, per germline. CDR3 nucleotide sequence: TGTGCCAGCAGCCCCGGGGCGGAGGGCTACAATGAGCAGTTCTTC. Translated, it gives CASSPGAEGYNEQFF.

The gene calls are TRBV7-8 and TRBJ1-4; unclear D gene. V was trimmed by 5 bases and J by 8 bases, leaving 21 bases between them. Germline V gene data show CDR1 as SGHVS and CDR2 as FQNEAQ. The CDR3 has 16 amino acids. CDR3: CASSPYQGREKEKLFF. CDR3 bases: TGTGCCAGCAGCCCCTACCAAGGGAGGGAGAAGGAAAAACTGTTTTTT.

The gene calls are TRBV29-1 and TRBJ1-2; D unresolved. V was pared by 2 bases and J by 7 bases, with 5 bases between. CDR3 length: 10 residues. Germline V CDR1 and CDR2: SQVTM, ANQGSEA. The CDR3 sequence: CSVESVGYTF. For the CDR3, the DNA is TGCAGCGTTGAAAGCGTTGGCTACACCTTC. Full variable domain (outside the CDR3, taken from reference TRBV29-1 and TRBJ1-2): SAVISQKPSRDICQRGTSLTIQCQVDSQVTMMFWYRQQPGQSLTLIATANQGSEATYESGFVIDKFPISRPNLTFSTLTVSNMSPEDSSIYLCSVESVGYTFGSGTRLTVV.

This rearrangement joins TRBV4-1 to TRBJ2-5; 10 bases are a match to TRBD2. Germline assignment: CDR1 MGHRA and CDR2 YSYEKL. V shed 4 bases, J shed 5 bases, and the junction held 4 bases outside the gene matches. CDR3 length: 14 residues. CDR3 region: CASSPLAGEETQYF. CDR3 DNA: TGCGCCAGCAGCCCTCTAGCGGGAGAGGAGACCCAGTACTTC.

This clone was seen more than once but under ten times. The chain joins TRBV6-5 to TRBJ1-4, with D maybe TRBD1 (6 bases). Trimming took 6 bases from V and 11 from J, leaving 16 bases between them. This CDR3 has 13 amino acids. Germline loops: CDR1 MNHEY, CDR2 SVGAGI. The CDR3, as DNA: TGTGCCAGCAGACCCAGACAGGCCCCGAAACTGTTTTTT. It encodes CASRPRQAPKLFF.

The chain has TRBV4-1 and TRBJ2-5; maybe TRBD2 (7 bases). Trimming shortened V by 4 bases and J by 4 bases, and 19 bases separated the two germline ends. Per the germline V gene, CDR1 is MGHRA and CDR2 is YSYEKL. CDR3 length: 16 residues. The DNA of the CDR3 is TGCGCCAGCAGCCGAAGCGGGATAGAAGGGGGAGAGACCCAGTACTTC. It codes for CASSRSGIEGGETQYF.

The rearrangement uses TRBV27 and TRBJ2-7, with 9 bases fitting TRBD2. V shed 5 bases, J shed 0 bases, and the junction held 2 bases outside the gene matches. The CDR3 has 14 residues. Germline assignment: CDR1 MNHEY and CDR2 SMNVEV (reference sequence). CDR3 coding DNA: TGTGCCAGCAGTGTACTAGCGGGCTCCTACGAGCAGTACTTC. Protein: CASSVLAGSYEQYF.

V and J are TRBV15 and TRBJ2-6, with D possibly being TRBD2 (6 bases). The CDR3 extends over 15 amino acids. CDR1 and CDR2 (germline): LNHNV, YYDKDF (reference sequence). Deletions cut 5 bases from V and 4 bases from J, with 12 bases between. The CDR3: CATSPRREGANVLTF. The DNA of the CDR3 is TGTGCCACCAGCCCCCGGAGGGAAGGGGCCAACGTCCTGACTTTC. The full variable domain, its missing parts supplied by reference TRBV15 and TRBJ2-6, is DAMVIQNPRYQVTQFGKPVTLSCSQTLNHNVMYWYQQKSSQAPKLLFHYYDKDFNNEADTPDNFQSRRPNTSFCFLDIRSPGLGDTAMYLCATSPRREGANVLTFGAGSRLTVL.

This clone was observed a handful of times. The V call is TRBV29-1, the J call TRBJ1-2; 9 nucleotides line up with TRBD1. The trim removed 5 bases at V and 4 bases at J, leaving 5 bases unmatched. Germline assignment: CDR1 SQVTM and CDR2 ANQGSEA. The CDR3 sequence is 13 residues long. This CDR3 is CSVLGQGSYGYTF. The CDR3, as DNA: TGCAGCGTTTTAGGACAGGGGTCCTATGGCTACACCTTC.

This clone was seen once. The V and J genes are TRBV7-2 and TRBJ2-7, with TRBD2 matching 7 bases. The CDR3 has 17 residues. The V gene's germline CDR1 is SGHTA and CDR2 FQGNSA. V was pared by 5 bases and J by 4 bases, with 17 bases of the junction left unmatched. In DNA form, the CDR3 reads TGTGCCAGCAGCCCGGGGGAGATGCTAGCGGAGCTGTACGAGCAGTACTTC. Translated, it gives CASSPGEMLAELYEQYF.

This chain uses TRBV5-6 with TRBJ2-7, with TRBD2 as a possible D gene (5 bases). V was shortened by 1 base and J by 7 bases, with 18 bases between the two germline ends. This CDR3 comprises 15 residues. Per germline, CDR1 SGHDT and CDR2 YYEEEE. The CDR3 loop is CASSLSRLTSGEQYF. Written as DNA, the CDR3 is TGTGCCAGCAGCTTGAGTCGGCTAACCTCGGGAGAGCAGTACTTC.

This chain connects TRBV15 to TRBJ2-1; D remains ambiguous. The CDR3 runs to 13 residues. With 0 bases removed from V and 8 bases from J, the gap between germline ends came to 8 bases. The V gene's germline CDR1 is LNHNV and CDR2 YYDKDF (reference sequence). The CDR3 region has the DNA TGTGCCACCAGCAGAGATATTCAGGATGAGCAGTTCTTC. Translated: CATSRDIQDEQFF.

The rearrangement uses TRBV19 and TRBJ2-3; 8 positions match TRBD2. J gave up 4 bases and V 7 bases, and 4 bases lay outside the gene matches. CDR1 is LNHDA, CDR2 SQIVND, per germline (reference sequence). CDR3 length equals 13 residues. The CDR3 DNA follows: TGTGCCAGTACGGGGGGGAGTTCAGATACGCAGTATTTT. Amino acid sequence: CASTGGSSDTQYF.

The V call is TRBV5-1, the J call TRBJ2-1; 11 bases fit TRBD2. The CDR3 length is 17 residues. Losses at the gene ends were 2 bases for V and 4 bases for J; bases not matched to a gene: 8. Per the germline V gene, CDR1 is SGHRS and CDR2 is YFSETQ. The CDR3 reads CASSFGRLAGNYNEQFF. The CDR3 DNA follows: TGCGCCAGCAGCTTTGGTCGACTAGCGGGAAATTACAATGAGCAGTTCTTC. The variable domain in full, completed from reference TRBV5-1 and TRBJ2-1, reads KAGVTQTPRYLIKTRGQQVTLSCSPISGHRSVSWYQQTPGQGLQFLFEYFSETQRNKGNFPGRFSGRQFSNSRSEMNVSTLELGDSALYLCASSFGRLAGNYNEQFFGPGTRLTVL.

This clone came up a few times. V gene TRBV4-2 combines with J gene TRBJ2-7, with D maybe TRBD2 (6 bases). Trimming cost V 4 bases and J 0 bases, with 13 bases left between them. The CDR3 is 15 amino acids. CDR1 and CDR2 (germline): LGHNA, YNFKEQ. CDR3 DNA: TGTGCCAGCAGCCTCCTTCCCGGGAGCTCCTACGAGCAGTACTTC. It translates to CASSLLPGSSYEQYF.

The chain carries TRBV2 and TRBJ1-1, with TRBD1 matching 8 bases. Losses at the gene ends were 2 bases for V and 4 bases for J; bases not matched to a gene: 3. The CDR3 totals 14 residues. The germline V gene encodes CDR1 SNHLY and CDR2 FYNNEI. CDR3 coding DNA: TGTGCCAGCAGTGAACAGGGGGCGGTCACTGAAGCTTTCTTT. This codes for CASSEQGAVTEAFF.

This clone has a single count. This CDR3 is CASVEGAWTEAFF. CDR3 coding DNA: TGTGCTAGTGTTGAGGGGGCCTGGACTGAAGCTTTCTTT. The chain is built from TRBV12-5 and TRBJ1-1; TRBD1 aligns across 7 bases. The CDR3 totals 13 residues. Germline values: CDR1 LGHNT, CDR2 FRNRAP. Losses at the gene ends were 7 bases for V and 5 bases for J; bases not matched to a gene: 7.

This chain connects TRBV5-5 to TRBJ1-1; maybe TRBD1 (6 bases). CDR1 and CDR2 from the germline V gene are SGHKS and YYEKEE (reference sequence). CDR3 length: 14 residues. The V gene lost 3 bases and the J gene lost 6 bases, with 15 bases spanning the gap. In DNA form, the CDR3 reads TGTGCCAGCAGCTGGGCGAATTCAGGGGCTGAAGCTTTCTTT. It specifies CASSWANSGAEAFF.